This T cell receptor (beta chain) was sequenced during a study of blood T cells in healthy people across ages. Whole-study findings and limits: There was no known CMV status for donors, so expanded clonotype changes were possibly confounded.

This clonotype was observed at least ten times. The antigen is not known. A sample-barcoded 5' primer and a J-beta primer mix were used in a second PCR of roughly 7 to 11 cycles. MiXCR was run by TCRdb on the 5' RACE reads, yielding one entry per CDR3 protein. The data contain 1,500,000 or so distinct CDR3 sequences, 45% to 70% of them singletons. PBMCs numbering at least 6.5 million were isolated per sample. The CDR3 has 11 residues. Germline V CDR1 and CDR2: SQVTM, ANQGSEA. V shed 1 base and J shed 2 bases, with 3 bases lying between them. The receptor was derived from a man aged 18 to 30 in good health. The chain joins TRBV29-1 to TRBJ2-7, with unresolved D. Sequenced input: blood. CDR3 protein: CSVEGAYEQYF. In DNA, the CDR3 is TGCAGCGTTGAAGGCGCCTACGAGCAGTACTTC.